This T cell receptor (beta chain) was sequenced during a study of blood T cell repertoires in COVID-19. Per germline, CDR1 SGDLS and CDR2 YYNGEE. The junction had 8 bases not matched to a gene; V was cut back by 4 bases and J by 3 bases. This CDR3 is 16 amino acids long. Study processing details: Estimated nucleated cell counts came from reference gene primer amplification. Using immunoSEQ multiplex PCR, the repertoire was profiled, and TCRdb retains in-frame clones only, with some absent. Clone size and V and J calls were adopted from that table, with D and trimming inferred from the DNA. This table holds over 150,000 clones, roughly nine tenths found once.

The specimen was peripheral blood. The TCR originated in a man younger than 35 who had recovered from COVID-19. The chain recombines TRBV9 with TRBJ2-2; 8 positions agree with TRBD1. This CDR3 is CASSPSGTGHTGELFF. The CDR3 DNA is TGTGCCAGCAGCCCTTCGGGGACAGGCCACACCGGGGAGCTGTTTTTT.